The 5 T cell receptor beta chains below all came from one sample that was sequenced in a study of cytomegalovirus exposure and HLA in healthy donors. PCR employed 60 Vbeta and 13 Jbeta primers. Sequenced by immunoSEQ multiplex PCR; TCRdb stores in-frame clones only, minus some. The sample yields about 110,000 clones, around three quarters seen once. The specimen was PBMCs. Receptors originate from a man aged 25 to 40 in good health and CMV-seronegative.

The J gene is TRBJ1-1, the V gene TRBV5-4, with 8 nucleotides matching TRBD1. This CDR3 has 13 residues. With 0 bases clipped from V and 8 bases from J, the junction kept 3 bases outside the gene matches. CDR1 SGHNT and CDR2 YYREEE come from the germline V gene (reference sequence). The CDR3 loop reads CASSLGQGAEAFF. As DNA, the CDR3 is TGTGCCAGCAGCTTGGGTCAGGGGGCCGAAGCTTTCTTT.

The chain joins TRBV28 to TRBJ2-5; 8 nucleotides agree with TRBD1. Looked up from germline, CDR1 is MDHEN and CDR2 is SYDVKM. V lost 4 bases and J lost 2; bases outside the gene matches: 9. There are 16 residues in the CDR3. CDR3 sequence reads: CASSWTGRPGQETQYF. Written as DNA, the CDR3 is TGTGCCAGCAGTTGGACAGGGAGGCCCGGGCAAGAGACCCAGTACTTC.

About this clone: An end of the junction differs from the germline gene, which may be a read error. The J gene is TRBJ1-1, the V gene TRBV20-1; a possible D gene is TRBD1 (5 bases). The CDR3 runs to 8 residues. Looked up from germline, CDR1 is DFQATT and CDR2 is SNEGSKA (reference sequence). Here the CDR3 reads CSAPGRGF. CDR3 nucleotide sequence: TGCAGTGCCCCGGGCCGGGGGTTT.

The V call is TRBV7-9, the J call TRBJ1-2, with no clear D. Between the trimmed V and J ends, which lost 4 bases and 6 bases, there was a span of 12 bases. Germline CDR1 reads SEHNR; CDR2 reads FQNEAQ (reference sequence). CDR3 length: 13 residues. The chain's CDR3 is CASSSSPRDGYTF. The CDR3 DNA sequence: TGTGCCAGCAGCTCCTCGCCCCGAGATGGCTACACCTTC.

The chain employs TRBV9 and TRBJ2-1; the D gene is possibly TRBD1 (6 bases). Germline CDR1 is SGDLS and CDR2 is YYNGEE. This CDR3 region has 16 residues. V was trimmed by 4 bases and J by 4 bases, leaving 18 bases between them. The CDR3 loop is CASSPRPRGGYNEQFF. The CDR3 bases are TGTGCCAGCAGCCCCCGACCGCGAGGGGGTTACAATGAGCAGTTCTTC.